This TCR beta chain is from a study of response to subunit inactivated influenza vaccine. TCRdb analysed the RT-PCR reads with MiXCR anew, one entry per CDR3 protein. The sample has roughly 760,000 distinct CDR3 sequences; 21% are singletons. This CDR3 has 15 amino acids. V is TRBV21-1 and J is TRBJ1-5; TRBD1, as called in the table, went unchecked against the DNA. TRBV21-1 is a pseudogene locus. The specimen comprised PBMCs from blood, sampled more than 4 days after vaccination. The source is a man aged 50 to 60 who received an inactivated influenza vaccine. The CDR3: CASSREGQGHQPQHF. The CDR3 DNA follows: TGTGCCAGCAGCAGAGAGGGACAGGGGCATCAGCCCCAGCATTTT.